This T cell receptor beta chain was identified in a study of Ad26.COV2.S vaccination and SARS-CoV-2 variants. Assay: immunoSEQ multiplex PCR; the TCRdb copy retains only in-frame clones and omits some. This table has some 190,000 clones, 87% appearing once. The CDR3 covers 12 residues. CDR1 is SQVTM, CDR2 ANQGSEA, per germline. V was trimmed by 3 bases and J by 7 bases, leaving 13 bases between them. This clone has a single count. J is TRBJ2-7 and V is TRBV29-1, with a possible D match to TRBD2 (5 bases). Sequences were derived from peripheral blood, sampled after recovery from COVID-19. This clonotype was obtained from a human donor who had recovered from COVID-19. The CDR3 DNA follows: TGCAGCGTTGAGTGGGCTTCGGGGGAGCAGTACTTC. This gives the protein CSVEWASGEQYF.